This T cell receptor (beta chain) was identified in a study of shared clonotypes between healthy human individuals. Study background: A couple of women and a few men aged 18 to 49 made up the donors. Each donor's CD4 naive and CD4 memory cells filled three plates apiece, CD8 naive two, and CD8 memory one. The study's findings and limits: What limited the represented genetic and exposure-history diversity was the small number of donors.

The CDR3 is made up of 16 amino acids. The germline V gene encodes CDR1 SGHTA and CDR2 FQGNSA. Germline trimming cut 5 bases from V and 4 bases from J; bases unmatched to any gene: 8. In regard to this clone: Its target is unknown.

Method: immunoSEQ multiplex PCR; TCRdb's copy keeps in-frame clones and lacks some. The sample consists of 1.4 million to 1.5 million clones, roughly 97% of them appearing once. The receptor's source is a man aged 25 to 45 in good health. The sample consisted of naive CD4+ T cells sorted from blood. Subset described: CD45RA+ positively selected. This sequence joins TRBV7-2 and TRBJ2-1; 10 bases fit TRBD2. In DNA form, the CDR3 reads TGTGCCAGCAGCCTAATGGGACTAGCGAGATACAATGAGCAGTTCTTC. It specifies CASSLMGLARYNEQFF.